This section outlines one T cell receptor beta chain sequence together with its context. The PCR employed 60 Vbeta primers together with 13 Jbeta primers. Generated by immunoSEQ multiplex PCR, the TCRdb table keeps only in-frame clones and is missing some. The profile shows tens of thousands of clones, around 80% of them singletons. The data are from a study of cytomegalovirus exposure and HLA in healthy donors. Germline values: CDR1 SGHVS, CDR2 FNYEAQ. Trimming removed 5 bases from V and 6 bases from J; junction bases left unmatched: 13. The CDR3 consists of 15 residues. The specimen sequenced was PBMCs. The receptor comes from a man between 45 and 60 years old in good health and CMV-seropositive. V gene TRBV7-6 combines with J gene TRBJ2-7; TRBD1 matches at 7 bases. The CDR3 loop reads CASSQTGTLASEQYF. The CDR3 nucleotides read TGTGCCAGCAGCCAGACAGGGACATTGGCAAGCGAGCAGTACTTC.